This is a list of T cell receptor beta chains from one sample in a study of blood T cell repertoires in COVID-19. Clones were sequenced by immunoSEQ multiplex PCR, and TCRdb holds only the in-frame ones, with some missing. The sample includes 200,000 to 250,000 clones, roughly 90% of them seen just once. Sample: peripheral blood. Receptor source: a man between 60 and 75 years old with acute or convalescent COVID-19. Both conserved end residues are part of each CDR3. The order of the fields is CDR3 protein, CDR3 length, V gene, J gene.

CDR3aa: CASSQDGNRGTEAFF; len: 15; v_gene: TRBV4-3; j_gene: TRBJ1-1
CDR3aa: CASSVATGTPVTQYF; len: 15; v_gene: TRBV9; j_gene: TRBJ2-5
CDR3aa: CASSMVAGDPYEQYF; len: 15; v_gene: TRBV19; j_gene: TRBJ2-7
CDR3aa: CAWSDSMTGATNYGYTF; len: 17; v_gene: TRBV30; j_gene: TRBJ1-2
CDR3aa: CASSFERYQETQYF; len: 14; v_gene: TRBV11-3; j_gene: TRBJ2-5
CDR3aa: CSVEAKPGQGELGNYGYTF; len: 19; v_gene: TRBV29-1; j_gene: TRBJ1-2
CDR3aa: CASSLGGLAGGNEQFF; len: 16; v_gene: TRBV7-9; j_gene: TRBJ2-1
CDR3aa: CASTTGLAATGELFF; len: 15; v_gene: TRBV13; j_gene: TRBJ2-2
CDR3aa: CASSQDWQGLSEAFF; len: 15; v_gene: TRBV4-2; j_gene: TRBJ1-1
CDR3aa: CASSEEEGRNYGYTF; len: 15; v_gene: TRBV6-4; j_gene: TRBJ1-2
CDR3aa: CASSPGLAGGSETQYF; len: 16; v_gene: TRBV5-1; j_gene: TRBJ2-5
CDR3aa: CASSPPGGAGGTAEQYF; len: 17; v_gene: TRBV18; j_gene: TRBJ2-7
CDR3aa: CASSPEDRGRLFF; len: 13; v_gene: TRBV7-9; j_gene: TRBJ2-1
CDR3aa: CASSVGLAAYNEQFF; len: 15; v_gene: TRBV9; j_gene: TRBJ2-1
CDR3aa: CAQTPGQGAITF; len: 12; v_gene: TRBV30; j_gene: TRBJ1-2
CDR3aa: CASSQDGTGVYGYTF; len: 15; v_gene: TRBV4-3; j_gene: TRBJ1-2
CDR3aa: CASSLIAGGDTQYF; len: 14; v_gene: TRBV4-3; j_gene: TRBJ2-3
CDR3aa: CASSQILAGGEQYF; len: 14; v_gene: TRBV14; j_gene: TRBJ2-7
CDR3aa: CASSPWGQGTRGNEQFF; len: 17; v_gene: TRBV7-6; j_gene: TRBJ2-1
CDR3aa: CASSLVSGRAYNEQFF; len: 16; v_gene: TRBV7-2; j_gene: TRBJ2-1
CDR3aa: CASSYSGTGRNQPQHF; len: 16; v_gene: TRBV6-5; j_gene: TRBJ1-5
CDR3aa: CASSRMGLAGGNEQFF; len: 16; v_gene: TRBV19; j_gene: TRBJ2-1
CDR3aa: CSVGLGDEQYF; len: 11; v_gene: TRBV29-1; j_gene: TRBJ2-7
CDR3aa: CASSPVSGEQYGYTF; len: 15; v_gene: TRBV18; j_gene: TRBJ1-2
CDR3aa: CASSLTGRDSPLHF; len: 14; v_gene: TRBV7-2; j_gene: TRBJ1-6
CDR3aa: CAWSRGLTSGEISSYEQYF; len: 19; v_gene: TRBV30; j_gene: TRBJ2-7
CDR3aa: CASSLGAGKKNGYTF; len: 15; v_gene: TRBV5-1; j_gene: TRBJ1-2
CDR3aa: CASSQTPSTYEQYF; len: 14; v_gene: TRBV4-3; j_gene: TRBJ2-7
CDR3aa: CASSELGQGYGYTF; len: 14; v_gene: TRBV2; j_gene: TRBJ1-2
CDR3aa: CASSLLWTSGRNGEQFF; len: 17; v_gene: TRBV27; j_gene: TRBJ2-1
CDR3aa: CASVSVYTEAFF; len: 12; v_gene: TRBV6-5; j_gene: TRBJ1-1
CDR3aa: CASSVPVGLYNEQFF; len: 15; v_gene: TRBV7-2; j_gene: TRBJ2-1
CDR3aa: CASSLEAGGGADAQYF; len: 16; v_gene: TRBV7-6; j_gene: TRBJ2-3
CDR3aa: CASSSTGSNNSPLHF; len: 15; v_gene: TRBV19; j_gene: TRBJ1-6
CDR3aa: CASRGMNTEAFF; len: 12; v_gene: TRBV19; j_gene: TRBJ1-1